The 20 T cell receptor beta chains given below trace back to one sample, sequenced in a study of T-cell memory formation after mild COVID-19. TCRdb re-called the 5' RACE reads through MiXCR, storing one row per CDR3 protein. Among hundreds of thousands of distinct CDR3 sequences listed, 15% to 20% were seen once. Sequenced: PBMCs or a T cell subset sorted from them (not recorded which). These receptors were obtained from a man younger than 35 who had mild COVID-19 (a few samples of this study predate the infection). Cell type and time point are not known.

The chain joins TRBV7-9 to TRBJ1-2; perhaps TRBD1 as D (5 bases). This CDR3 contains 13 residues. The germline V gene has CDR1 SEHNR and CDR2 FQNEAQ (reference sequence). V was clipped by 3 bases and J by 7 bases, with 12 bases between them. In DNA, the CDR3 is TGTGCCAGCAGCTTGGAGGGGCAGAGTGGCTACACCTTC. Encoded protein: CASSLEGQSGYTF.

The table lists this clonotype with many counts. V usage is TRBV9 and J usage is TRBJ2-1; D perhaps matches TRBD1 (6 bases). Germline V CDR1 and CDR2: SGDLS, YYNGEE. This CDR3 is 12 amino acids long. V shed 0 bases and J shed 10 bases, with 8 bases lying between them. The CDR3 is CASSVAGDEQFF. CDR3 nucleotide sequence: TGTGCCAGCAGCGTAGCAGGGGACGAGCAGTTCTTC.

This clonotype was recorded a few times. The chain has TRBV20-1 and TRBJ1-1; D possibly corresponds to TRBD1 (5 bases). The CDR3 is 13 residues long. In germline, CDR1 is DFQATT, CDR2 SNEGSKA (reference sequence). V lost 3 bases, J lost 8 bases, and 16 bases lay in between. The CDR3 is CSARGKRRQEAFF. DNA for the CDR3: TGCAGTGCTAGGGGTAAGAGGAGACAGGAAGCTTTCTTT.

CDR3 nucleotides: TGTGCCAGCAGCGGCCCAGGGACCACGCCCGGGGAGCTGTTTTTT. Protein sequence: CASSGPGTTPGELFF. The chain carries TRBV5-6 and TRBJ2-2; TRBD1 or TRBD2 may be the D gene (5 bases each). In germline, CDR1 is SGHDT, CDR2 YYEEEE. The ends were cut back, 4 bases at V and 6 bases at J, with 16 bases in the middle. The CDR3 spans 15 residues.

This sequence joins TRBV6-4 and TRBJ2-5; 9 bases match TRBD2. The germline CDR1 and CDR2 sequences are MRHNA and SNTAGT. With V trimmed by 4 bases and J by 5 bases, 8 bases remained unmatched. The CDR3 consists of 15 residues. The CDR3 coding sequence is TGTGCCAGCAGTGTCAGCGGGGGGCCGCAGGAGACCCAGTACTTC. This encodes CASSVSGGPQETQYF.

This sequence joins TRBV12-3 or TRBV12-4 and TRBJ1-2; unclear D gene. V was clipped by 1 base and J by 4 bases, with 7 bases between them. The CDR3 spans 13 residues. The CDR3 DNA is TGTGCCAGCAGTTTAGGCACGGTCTATGGCTACACCTTC. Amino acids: CASSLGTVYGYTF.

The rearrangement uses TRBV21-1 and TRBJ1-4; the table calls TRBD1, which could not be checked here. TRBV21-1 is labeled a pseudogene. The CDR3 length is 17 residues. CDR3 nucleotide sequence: TGTGCCAGCAGACTAAAAGAAGGGGGGGCAGGATGGGAAAAACTGTTTTTT. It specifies CASRLKEGGAGWEKLFF.

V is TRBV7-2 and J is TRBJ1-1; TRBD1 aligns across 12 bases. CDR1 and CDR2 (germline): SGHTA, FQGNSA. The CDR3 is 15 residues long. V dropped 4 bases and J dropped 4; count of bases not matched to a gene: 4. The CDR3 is CASSSGQGARTEAFF. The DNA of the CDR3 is TGTGCCAGCAGCTCGGGACAGGGGGCGCGCACTGAAGCTTTCTTT.

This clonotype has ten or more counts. The CDR3 DNA follows: TGTGCCAGCAGCCCGTCAACTTCCAATGAGCAGTTCTTC. It encodes CASSPSTSNEQFF. This chain links TRBV9 with TRBJ2-1, with D unresolved. This CDR3 contains 13 residues. Germline values: CDR1 SGDLS, CDR2 YYNGEE. Trimming removed 4 bases from V and 6 bases from J, with 11 bases in between.

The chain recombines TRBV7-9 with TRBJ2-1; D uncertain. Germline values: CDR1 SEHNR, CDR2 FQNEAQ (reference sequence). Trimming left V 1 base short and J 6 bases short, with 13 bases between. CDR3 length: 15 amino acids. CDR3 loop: CASSLVGARTNEQFF. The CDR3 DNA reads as TGTGCCAGCAGCTTAGTCGGAGCGAGAACCAATGAGCAGTTCTTC.

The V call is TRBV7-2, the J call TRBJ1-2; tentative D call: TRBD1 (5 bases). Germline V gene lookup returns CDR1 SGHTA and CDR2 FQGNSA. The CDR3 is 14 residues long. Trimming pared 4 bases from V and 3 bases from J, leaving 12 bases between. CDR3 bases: TGTGCCAGCAGCTCCTCCGGGGGGGACTATGGCTACACCTTC. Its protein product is CASSSSGGDYGYTF.

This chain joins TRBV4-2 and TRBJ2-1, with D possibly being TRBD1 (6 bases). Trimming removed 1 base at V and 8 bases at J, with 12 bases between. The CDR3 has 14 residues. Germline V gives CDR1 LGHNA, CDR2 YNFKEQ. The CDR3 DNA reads TGTGCCAGCAGCCAAGTTTGGGGGCGCGATGAGCAGTTCTTC. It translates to CASSQVWGRDEQFF.

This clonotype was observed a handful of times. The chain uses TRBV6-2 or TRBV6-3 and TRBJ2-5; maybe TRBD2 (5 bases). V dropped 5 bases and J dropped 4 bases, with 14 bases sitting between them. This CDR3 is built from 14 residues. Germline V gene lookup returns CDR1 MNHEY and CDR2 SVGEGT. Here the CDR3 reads CASSKTNGVETQYF. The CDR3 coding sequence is TGTGCCAGCAGTAAAACAAACGGGGTAGAGACCCAGTACTTC.

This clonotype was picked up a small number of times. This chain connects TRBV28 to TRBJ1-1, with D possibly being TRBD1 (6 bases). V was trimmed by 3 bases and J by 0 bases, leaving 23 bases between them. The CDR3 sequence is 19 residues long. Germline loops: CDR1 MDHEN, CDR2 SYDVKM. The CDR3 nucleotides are TGTGCCAGCAGTTTCTTCATGCGGCCCCGGACAGCGATGAACACTGAAGCTTTCTTT. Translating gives CASSFFMRPRTAMNTEAFF. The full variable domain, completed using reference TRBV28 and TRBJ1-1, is DVKVTQSSRYLVKRTGEKVFLECVQDMDHENMFWYRQDPGLGLRLIYFSYDVKMKEKGDIPEGYSVSREKKERFSLILESASTNQTSMYLCASSFFMRPRTAMNTEAFFGQGTRLTVV.

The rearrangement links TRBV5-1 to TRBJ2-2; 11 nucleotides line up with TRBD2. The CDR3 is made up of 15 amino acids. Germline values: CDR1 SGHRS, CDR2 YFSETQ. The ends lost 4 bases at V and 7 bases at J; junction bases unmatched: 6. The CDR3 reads CASSLTSGVYGELFF. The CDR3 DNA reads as TGCGCCAGCAGCCTGACTAGCGGGGTTTACGGGGAGCTGTTTTTT.

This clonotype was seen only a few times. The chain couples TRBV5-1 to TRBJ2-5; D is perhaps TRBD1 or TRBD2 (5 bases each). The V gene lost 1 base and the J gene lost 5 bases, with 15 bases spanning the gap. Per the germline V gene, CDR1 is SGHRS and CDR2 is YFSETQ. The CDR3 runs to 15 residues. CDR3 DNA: TGCGCCAGCAGCTTGCCAGGGAGTATGGGGGAGACCCAGTACTTC. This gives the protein CASSLPGSMGETQYF. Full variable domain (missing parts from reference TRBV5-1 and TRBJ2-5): KAGVTQTPRYLIKTRGQQVTLSCSPISGHRSVSWYQQTPGQGLQFLFEYFSETQRNKGNFPGRFSGRQFSNSRSEMNVSTLELGDSALYLCASSLPGSMGETQYFGPGTRLLVL.

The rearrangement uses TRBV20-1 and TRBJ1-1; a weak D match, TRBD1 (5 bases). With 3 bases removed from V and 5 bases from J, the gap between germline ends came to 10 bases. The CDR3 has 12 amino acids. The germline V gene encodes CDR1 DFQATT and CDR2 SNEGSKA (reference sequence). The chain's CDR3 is CSASWGLTEAFF. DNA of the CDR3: TGCAGTGCTAGTTGGGGGTTGACTGAAGCTTTCTTT.

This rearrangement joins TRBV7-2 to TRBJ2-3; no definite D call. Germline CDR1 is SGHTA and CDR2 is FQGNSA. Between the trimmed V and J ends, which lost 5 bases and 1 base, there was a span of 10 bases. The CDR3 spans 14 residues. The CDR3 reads CASSPGRRTDTQYF. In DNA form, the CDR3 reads TGTGCCAGCAGCCCAGGTCGTCGCACAGATACGCAGTATTTT.

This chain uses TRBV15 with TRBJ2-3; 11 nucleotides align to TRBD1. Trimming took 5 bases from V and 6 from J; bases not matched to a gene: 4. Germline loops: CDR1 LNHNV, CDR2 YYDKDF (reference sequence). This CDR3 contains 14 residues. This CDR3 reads CATSRTGGRDTQYF. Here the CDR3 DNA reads TGTGCCACCAGCCGGACAGGGGGCCGCGATACGCAGTATTTT.

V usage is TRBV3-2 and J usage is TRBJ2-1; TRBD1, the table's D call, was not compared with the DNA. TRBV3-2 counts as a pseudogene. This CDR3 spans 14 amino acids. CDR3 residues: CATFSRGRGNEQFF. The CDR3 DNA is TGTGCCACCTTCAGCCGGGGGCGGGGGAATGAGCAGTTCTTC.